This TCR beta chain is drawn from a study of shared clonotypes between healthy human individuals. Study findings and constraints: Rarefaction revealed incomplete sorted-subset sequencing despite large depth.

Healthy HIV-negative adults with no recent acute infections or vaccinations were recruited as donors. To note about this clone: What it binds is unknown.

Clones were read by immunoSEQ multiplex PCR, and TCRdb kept only the in-frame ones, dropping some. The sample holds over a million clones, around 95% seen once. Losses at the gene ends were 5 bases for V and 5 bases for J; bases not matched to a gene: 12. The CDR3 covers 15 residues. The germline V gene encodes CDR1 MNHEY and CDR2 SVGAGI. Sequencing was performed on naive CD4+ T cells sorted from blood. Subset indicated: CD45RA+ positively selected. The sequence was collected from a man aged 30 to 45 in good health. The chain is built from TRBV6-5 and TRBJ2-7; 7 bases are a match to TRBD1. The CDR3: CASSATRQGTHEQYF. Written as DNA, the CDR3 is TGTGCCAGCAGTGCCACCCGACAGGGTACCCACGAGCAGTACTTC.